This record concerns one T cell receptor beta chain sequence. The antigen remains undetermined. There are 14 residues in the CDR3. The germline gives CDR1 DFQATT, CDR2 SNEGSKA (reference sequence). This record belongs to a study of T cells expressing NK-cell markers. Across the whole study: Beta-chain profiling covered CD3+CD56+NKG2C+, CD3+CD56+NKG2C- and CD3+CD56-NKG2C+ sorted subsets. Notes on the study in general: The contribution of dominant NKG2C+ clonotypes to CD8+ T cells in several donors was roughly 1.0-7.5%. HCMV specificity of the expanded NKG2C+ T cell clones was not established.

Production of TCR beta cDNA relied on 5'RACE template switching with UMIs. TCRdb re-called the 5' RACE reads and gives one entry per CDR3 protein, without DNA. The sample has hundreds of thousands of distinct CDR3 sequences. The clonotype originates from a man younger than 30 in good health. The chain uses TRBV20-1 and TRBJ2-7; TCRdb's D gene call, TRBD1, goes unchecked for lack of DNA. The source material was blood T cells: a sorted CD56 or NKG2C T cell subset, CD4+ or CD8+ T cells, or bulk PBMC T cells (not recorded which). CDR3 in amino acids: CSAQTGRGPNEQYF.